This T cell receptor beta chain is drawn from a study of CD8+ T cells in alopecia areata. Across the whole study: Twice a day, 5 to 10 mg of oral tofacitinib was administered to treated patients. A 6-month period off drug followed tofacitinib, which lasted 6 to 18 months. General observations from the study: Mice gave a clearer picture of TCR sharing than patients did, possibly for HLA-related reasons.

CDR1 is MDHEN, CDR2 SYDVKM, per germline. CDR3 length: 13 amino acids. V shed 2 bases and J shed 6 bases, with 11 bases lying between them. Sampling of alopecia areata patients yielded lesional scalp punch biopsies as well as peripheral blood. Comment on this clone: No antigen is known for it.

TCR sequencing used cDNA made by reverse transcription of extracted RNA. The assay was immunoSEQ multiplex PCR, and TCRdb's table has in-frame clones only and misses some. This sample has around 16,000 clones; 45% to 65% occur once, and the top ten carry 9% to 15%. The sequencing sample was made of skin. The chain carries TRBV28 and TRBJ2-7, with D tentatively TRBD2 (5 bases). The TCR sequence derives from a human donor with alopecia areata. CDR3 in amino acids: CASSLRGFREQYF. CDR3 nucleotides: TGTGCCAGCAGTTTACGGGGTTTCCGCGAGCAGTACTTC. Drawing the rest from reference TRBV28 and TRBJ2-7, the complete variable domain is DVKVTQSSRYLVKRTGEKVFLECVQDMDHENMFWYRQDPGLGLRLIYFSYDVKMKEKGDIPEGYSVSREKKERFSLILESASTNQTSMYLCASSLRGFREQYFGPGTRLTVT.